A selection of T cell receptor beta chains follows, all from one sample in a study of T cells of healthy individuals. TCRdb reanalysed the 5' RACE reads using MiXCR and keeps one entry per CDR3 protein. The profile covers some 85,000 distinct CDR3 sequences, with more than 4.5% appearing a single time and roughly 7.5% taken by the ten largest. All receptors derive from a female donor in good health. Both conserved end residues are part of each CDR3. D genes are given only for firm matches. Only some rows state a clone size, as once, few, many or a class for expanded clones.

TRBV5-4,TRBD2,TRBJ2-3,few,CASSLGGRGSDTQYF,TGTGCCAGCAGCTTAGGCGGGAGGGGGTCAGATACGCAGTATTTT
TRBV6-5,NA,TRBJ2-2,many,CASSYSAGELFF,TGTGCCAGCAGTTACTCGGCCGGGGAGCTGTTTTTT
TRBV13,TRBD2,TRBJ2-1,many,CASSLGPAGEGREQFF,TGTGCCAGCAGCTTAGGCCCGGCGGGAGAAGGACGTGAGCAGTTCTTC
TRBV5-1,TRBD1,TRBJ2-7,many,CASSLEGTGPNEQYF,TGCGCCAGCAGCTTGGAGGGGACAGGGCCCAACGAGCAGTACTTC
TRBV6-2/TRBV6-3,NA,TRBJ2-1,many,CASSYELGSYNEQFF,TGTGCCAGCAGTTACGAATTGGGGTCGTACAATGAGCAGTTCTTC
TRBV5-6,TRBD1,TRBJ1-4,few,CASSWGDSEKLFF,TGTGCCAGCAGCTGGGGGGACAGTGAAAAACTGTTTTTT
TRBV7-8,NA,TRBJ2-1,many,CASSSGTPPDEQFF,TGTGCCAGCAGCTCCGGGACCCCCCCGGATGAGCAGTTCTTC
TRBV10-3,NA,TRBJ1-4,many,CAISARENEKLFF,TGTGCCATCAGTGCGAGAGAGAATGAAAAACTGTTTTTT
TRBV12-3/TRBV12-4,TRBD2,TRBJ2-1,many,CASSLDLAGVHEQFF,TGTGCCAGCAGTTTGGACCTAGCGGGAGTTCATGAGCAGTTCTTC
TRBV6-5,NA,TRBJ1-5,NA,CASSRDVNQPQHF,TGTGCCAGCAGTCGGGACGTCAATCAGCCCCAGCATTTT
TRBV20-1,NA,TRBJ2-2,few,CSAMKRVSTGELFF,TGCAGTGCCATGAAGCGGGTTAGCACCGGGGAGCTGTTTTTT
TRBV15,TRBD1,TRBJ2-5,many,CATSRDGTAWQETQYF,TGTGCCACCAGCAGAGATGGGACAGCCTGGCAAGAGACCCAGTACTTC
TRBV7-9,TRBD2,TRBJ2-3,few,CASSFISGQGDTQYF,TGTGCCAGCAGCTTTATTAGCGGGCAAGGCGATACGCAGTATTTT
TRBV24-1,NA,TRBJ1-1,few,CATSAFFMRSTWNTEAFF,TGTGCCACCAGTGCATTTTTCATGCGGTCGACTTGGAACACTGAAGCTTTCTTT
TRBV10-3,NA,TRBJ1-4,NA,CAISESLGTGDEKLFF,TGTGCCATCAGTGAGTCCCTAGGGACCGGGGATGAAAAACTGTTTTTT
TRBV7-9,NA,TRBJ2-7,many,CASSSTHSYEQYF,TGTGCCAGCAGCTCCACCCACTCCTACGAGCAGTACTTC
TRBV11-2,NA,TRBJ2-1,many,CASSRLFGAVVDNEQFF,TGTGCCAGCAGCCGCTTATTTGGAGCAGTCGTCGACAATGAGCAGTTCTTC
TRBV24-1,NA,TRBJ1-1,NA,CATSDGGGGTEAFF,TGTGCCACCAGTGATGGTGGGGGCGGCACTGAAGCTTTCTTT
TRBV12-3/TRBV12-4,NA,TRBJ1-2,many,CATTQGLNYGYTF,TGTGCCACCACCCAGGGTCTTAACTATGGCTACACCTTC
TRBV6-6,NA,TRBJ2-3,many,CASSYSGHTQYF,TGTGCCAGCAGTTACTCAGGGCATACGCAGTATTTT
TRBV29-1,NA,TRBJ1-1,many,CSVRRQKNTEAFF,TGCAGCGTGCGTCGTCAGAAGAACACTGAAGCTTTCTTT
TRBV10-3,NA,TRBJ2-1,many,CAISEGHLSSNEQFF,TGTGCCATCAGTGAGGGACATTTGTCGTCCAATGAGCAGTTCTTC
TRBV7-2,NA,TRBJ2-7,many,CASSLGGIRYYEQYF,TGTGCCAGCAGCTTAGGAGGGATTAGGTACTACGAGCAGTACTTC
TRBV28,TRBD2,TRBJ2-3,many,CASTLFGLAGSPGTQYF,TGTGCCAGCACACTGTTTGGCCTAGCGGGAAGTCCCGGTACGCAGTATTTT
TRBV6-1,NA,TRBJ1-1,few,CASRRGGGEAFF,TGTGCCAGCAGGAGGGGTGGTGGAGAAGCTTTCTTT
TRBV5-8,NA,TRBJ2-3,many,CASSPMTTDTQYF,TGTGCCAGCAGCCCGATGACCACAGATACGCAGTATTTT
TRBV5-6,TRBD2,TRBJ2-7,many,CASSGGLAGAYEQYF,TGTGCCAGCAGCGGGGGGCTAGCGGGAGCCTACGAGCAGTACTTC
TRBV6-6,NA,TRBJ1-5,many,CASRSTDQPQHF,TGTGCCAGCCGGTCGACCGATCAGCCCCAGCATTTT
TRBV29-1,NA,TRBJ1-6,many,CSAQDGNSYNSPLHF,TGCAGCGCCCAGGACGGCAACTCCTATAATTCACCCCTCCACTTT
TRBV4-1,TRBD1,TRBJ1-4,few,CASSQDWDRIATNEKLFF,TGCGCCAGCAGCCAAGATTGGGACAGGATAGCAACTAATGAAAAACTGTTTTTT
TRBV30,TRBD2,TRBJ2-7,few,CAWSLGPAGGDDEQYF,TGTGCCTGGAGTTTGGGCCCAGCGGGAGGGGACGACGAGCAGTACTTC
TRBV11-2,NA,TRBJ2-3,few,CASSLGGTPKAQYF,TGTGCCAGCAGCTTAGGGGGGACTCCTAAAGCGCAGTATTTT
TRBV6-5,NA,TRBJ1-5,few,CASSRGSDQPQHF,TGTGCCAGCAGTAGGGGTAGTGACCAGCCCCAGCATTTT
TRBV5-1,NA,TRBJ2-5,many,CASSLQGLETQYF,TGCGCCAGCAGCTTGCAAGGGCTGGAGACCCAGTACTTC
TRBV6-6,NA,TRBJ2-3,many,CASSPTGETDTQYF,TGTGCCAGCAGTCCTACCGGGGAAACAGATACGCAGTATTTT
TRBV10-3,NA,TRBJ1-5,NA,CAISAGPYSNQPQHF,TGTGCCATCAGCGCAGGGCCCTATAGCAATCAGCCCCAGCATTTT
TRBV25-1,NA,TRBJ2-2,NA,CASSEQGFSGELFF,TGTGCCAGCAGTGAACAGGGATTCTCCGGGGAGCTGTTTTTT
TRBV5-4,NA,TRBJ2-6,many,CASSLARDSGANVLTF,TGTGCCAGCAGCTTGGCAAGGGACTCTGGGGCCAACGTCCTGACTTTC
TRBV6-5,NA,TRBJ1-5,many,CASRRSGSNQPQHF,TGTGCCAGCAGGCGATCGGGGAGCAATCAGCCCCAGCATTTT
TRBV19,NA,TRBJ2-3,many,CASSEQGNPDTQYF,TGTGCCAGTAGTGAACAGGGTAACCCAGATACGCAGTATTTT
TRBV6-5,NA,TRBJ1-6,few,CASTTEGGSPLHF,TGTGCCAGCACCACGGAGGGTGGTTCACCCCTCCACTTT
TRBV27,NA,TRBJ1-1,many,CASSFIPRTANTEAFF,TGTGCCAGCAGTTTCATTCCGAGGACAGCGAACACTGAAGCTTTCTTT
TRBV7-9,NA,TRBJ1-1,many,CASSDRLRGLNTEAFF,TGTGCCAGCAGCGACAGGCTAAGAGGGCTGAACACTGAAGCTTTCTTT
TRBV3-1,NA,TRBJ1-2,few,CASSQGGPLNYGYTF,TGTGCCAGCAGCCAAGGGGGCCCCCTTAACTATGGCTACACCTTC
TRBV29-1,TRBD1,TRBJ1-2,medium-sized,CSVGQGGDYTF,TGCAGCGTGGGACAGGGGGGGGACTACACCTTC
TRBV29-1,NA,TRBJ1-1,NA,CSVQTNRNEAFF,TGCAGCGTTCAAACTAACAGGAATGAAGCTTTCTTT
TRBV20-1,NA,TRBJ2-5,many,CSARSYEGQYF,TGCAGTGCTCGGAGCTATGAGGGCCAGTACTTC
TRBV10-3,NA,TRBJ1-1,many,CAISDVLGGTEAFF,TGTGCCATCAGTGATGTCCTGGGGGGCACTGAAGCTTTCTTT
TRBV19,NA,TRBJ2-2,NA,CASSLFWDRRDTGELFF,TGTGCCAGTAGCCTCTTCTGGGATCGGCGGGACACCGGGGAGCTGTTTTTT
TRBV7-2,NA,TRBJ1-5,many,CASSPDGSNQPQHF,TGTGCCAGCAGCCCCGACGGTAGCAATCAGCCCCAGCATTTT
TRBV7-3,NA,TRBJ2-3,many,CASSPSPLARVTDTQYF,TGTGCCAGCAGCCCCTCCCCCCTAGCGCGAGTAACAGATACGCAGTATTTT
TRBV20-1,TRBD2,TRBJ2-5,many,CSARAGLAQETQYF,TGCAGTGCTAGGGCGGGACTAGCTCAAGAGACCCAGTACTTC